The 17 T cell receptor beta chains below come from one sample, sequenced in a study of beta chain features in type 1 diabetes. These receptors lack a known antigen. Expressed TCRB transcripts were sequenced because the isolated RNA had all been reverse transcribed beforehand. Repertoires were generated with immunoSEQ multiplex PCR, while TCRdb's copy carries only in-frame clones and drops some. The data show roughly 230,000 clones, roughly a tenth seen once. Study-level results: All four CD4+ subsets of Type 1 diabetes patients contained TCRB CDR3s that were moderately but significantly shorter.

The sample consisted of naive CD4+ T cells from blood. The receptors here all came from a man aged 25-40 years with type 1 diabetes.

The chain combines TRBV19 with TRBJ2-7, with D possibly matching TRBD2 (5 bases). Trimming left V 4 bases short and J 2 bases short, with 9 bases between. CDR1 is LNHDA and CDR2 is SQIVND in the germline V gene (reference sequence). The CDR3 length is 13 residues. CDR3: CASSRAGTYEQYF. In DNA, the CDR3 is TGTGCCAGTAGTAGGGCCGGGACCTACGAGCAGTACTTC.

The chain couples TRBV7-9 to TRBJ1-6; D possibly corresponds to TRBD1 (6 bases). There are 14 residues in the CDR3. The germline gives CDR1 SEHNR, CDR2 FQNEAQ (reference sequence). V was clipped by 3 bases and J by 6 bases, with 9 bases between them. CDR3 sequence (DNA): TGTGCCAGCAGCTTCTTGGGGGCTAATTCACCCCTCCACTTT. Its translation: CASSFLGANSPLHF.

The genes are TRBV9 and TRBJ2-3; 7 positions agree with TRBD1. Losses at the gene ends were 5 bases for V and 2 bases for J; bases not matched to a gene: 8. This CDR3 contains 15 residues. Germline CDR1 is SGDLS and CDR2 is YYNGEE. CDR3 in amino acids: CASSYRQGPTDTQYF. As DNA, the CDR3 is TGTGCCAGCAGTTATAGACAGGGACCCACAGATACGCAGTATTTT. Supplemented by reference TRBV9 and TRBJ2-3, the full variable domain reads DSGVTQTPKHLITATGQRVTLRCSPRSGDLSVYWYQQSLDQGLQFLIQYYNGEERAKGNILERFSAQQFPDLHSELNLSSLELGDSALYFCASSYRQGPTDTQYFGPGTRLTVL.

This CDR3 is CASSLDSTNEKLFF. In DNA, the CDR3 is TGTGCCAGCAGCTTGGACAGCACTAATGAAAAACTGTTTTTT. The V call is TRBV7-2, the J call TRBJ1-4; D is perhaps TRBD1 (6 bases). The V end was cut by 3 bases, the J end by 2 bases, with 7 bases between. CDR1 SGHTA and CDR2 FQGNSA come from the germline V gene. CDR3 length equals 14 residues.

This clone has only a few counts. V and J are TRBV19 and TRBJ2-4; weak D call: TRBD1 (6 bases). CDR1 LNHDA and CDR2 SQIVND come from the germline V gene (reference sequence). There are 15 residues in the CDR3. The V end lost 7 bases, the J end lost 8 bases, and 21 bases lay between the germline ends. CDR3 residues: CASTDPRGGRDIQYF. CDR3 DNA: TGTGCCAGTACCGACCCGCGAGGGGGAAGGGACATTCAGTACTTC.

V is TRBV27 and J is TRBJ1-5, with 8 nucleotides matching TRBD1. The germline V gene encodes CDR1 MNHEY and CDR2 SMNVEV (reference sequence). The V segment lost 8 bases and the J segment 7 bases; nucleotides outside the gene matches: 7. The CDR3 is 13 residues long. The DNA of the CDR3 is TGTGCCAGCGCAAAGGACAGGGAACAGCCCCAGCATTTT. Its translation is CASAKDREQPQHF.

CDR3 nucleotide sequence: TGTGCCAGCAGCCGGGGACAGGGTCCAAGTCAGCCCCAGCATTTT. It codes for CASSRGQGPSQPQHF. The chain recombines TRBV7-8 with TRBJ1-5; TRBD1 matches 9 bases. CDR1 is SGHVS, CDR2 FQNEAQ, per germline. The CDR3 is 15 amino acids. J was trimmed by 6 bases and V by 5 bases; bases with no gene match: 8.

This clone was counted a few times. V and J are TRBV28 and TRBJ1-6, with a possible D match to TRBD1 (5 bases). The germline V gene has CDR1 MDHEN and CDR2 SYDVKM. CDR3 length: 12 amino acids. Trimming removed 4 bases from V and 10 bases from J, with 8 bases in between. As DNA, the CDR3 is TGTGCCAGCAGTTCAACAGGATCACCCCTCCACTTT. Translated: CASSSTGSPLHF.

The chain recombines TRBV7-9 with TRBJ2-3; 7 bases align to TRBD2. The CDR3 is 14 residues long. CDR1 SEHNR and CDR2 FQNEAQ come from the germline V gene (reference sequence). The junction had 2 bases not matched to a gene; V was cut back by 4 bases and J by 1 base. Here the CDR3 reads CASSSLAGTDTQYF. The CDR3 nucleotides read TGTGCCAGCAGCTCCCTAGCGGGCACAGATACGCAGTATTTT. The complete variable domain, with remaining parts taken from reference TRBV7-9 and TRBJ2-3, reads DTGVSQNPRHKITKRGQNVTFRCDPISEHNRLYWYRQTLGQGPEFLTYFQNEAQLEKSRLLSDRFSAERPKGSFSTLEIQRTEQGDSAMYLCASSSLAGTDTQYFGPGTRLTVL.

The chain recombines TRBV28 with TRBJ2-6; maybe TRBD2 (5 bases). The CDR3 spans 14 residues. CDR1 and CDR2 from the germline V gene are MDHEN and SYDVKM. Between the trimmed V and J ends, which lost 7 bases and 0 bases, there was a span of 7 bases. CDR3 in DNA: TGTGCCAGCACCGAGGGCTCTGGGGCCAACGTCCTGACTTTC. Translated, it gives CASTEGSGANVLTF.

This chain joins TRBV18 and TRBJ2-7; 8 nucleotides agree with TRBD1. Germline loops: CDR1 KGHSH, CDR2 LQKENI. Trimming at V came to 3 bases and at J to 3 bases, leaving 7 bases not matched to a gene. The CDR3 length is 15 residues. CDR3 nucleotide sequence: TGTGCCAGCTCACCCCCGGGACAGGACTTCTACGAGCAGTACTTC. Its protein is CASSPPGQDFYEQYF.

This clone was detected a few times. The chain joins TRBV28 to TRBJ2-1, with 11 bases aligning to TRBD2. This CDR3 is 15 amino acids long. The V gene end was trimmed by 7 bases and the J gene end by 5 bases; junction bases not matched to a gene: 7. CDR1 and CDR2 (germline): MDHEN, SYDVKM. The CDR3 region is CASTNSGGADNEQFF. The DNA of the CDR3 is TGTGCCAGCACCAATAGCGGGGGGGCCGACAATGAGCAGTTCTTC.

The V call is TRBV25-1, the J call TRBJ2-7; 11 bases line up with TRBD2. V gave up 1 base and J gave up 1 base; unmatched junction bases: 3. The CDR3 runs 16 residues. Germline loops: CDR1 MGHDK, CDR2 SYGVNS. The CDR3 sequence is CASSEFGTSGSYEQYF. CDR3 bases: TGTGCCAGCAGTGAATTCGGGACTAGCGGATCCTACGAGCAGTACTTC.

This clone was picked up a small number of times. The V call is TRBV9, the J call TRBJ2-2, with 8 bases that match TRBD2. V shed 0 bases, J shed 0 bases, and the junction held 1 base outside the gene matches. In germline, CDR1 is SGDLS, CDR2 YYNGEE. The CDR3 length is 16 residues. CDR3 loop: CASSVGSGANTGELFF. CDR3 in DNA: TGTGCCAGCAGCGTAGGTAGCGGGGCGAACACCGGGGAGCTGTTTTTT.

This rearrangement joins TRBV5-4 to TRBJ1-5; 8 bases match TRBD1. The CDR3 loop spans 15 amino acids. J was trimmed by 2 bases and V by 3 bases; bases with no gene match: 4. Looked up from germline, CDR1 is SGHNT and CDR2 is YYREEE (reference sequence). The CDR3 is CASSSTGDGNQPQHF. CDR3 DNA sequence: TGTGCCAGCAGCTCGACAGGGGATGGCAATCAGCCCCAGCATTTT. Supplemented by reference TRBV5-4 and TRBJ1-5, the full variable domain reads ETGVTQSPTHLIKTRGQQVTLRCSSQSGHNTVSWYQQALGQGPQFIFQYYREEENGRGNFPPRFSGLQFPNYSSELNVNALELDDSALYLCASSSTGDGNQPQHFGDGTRLSIL.

J is TRBJ1-1 and V is TRBV2, with D perhaps TRBD1 (5 bases). The CDR3 has 12 residues. Germline V gene lookup returns CDR1 SNHLY and CDR2 FYNNEI. Between the trimmed V and J ends, which lost 5 bases and 6 bases, there was a span of 10 bases. The CDR3 sequence: CASSQGIAEAFF. CDR3 bases: TGTGCCAGCAGTCAGGGAATCGCTGAAGCTTTCTTT. Full variable domain (missing parts from reference TRBV2 and TRBJ1-1): EPEVTQTPSHQVTQMGQEVILRCVPISNHLYFYWYRQILGQKVEFLVSFYNNEISEKSEIFDDQFSVERPDGSNFTLKIRSTKLEDSAMYFCASSQGIAEAFFGQGTRLTVV.

The chain recombines TRBV6-5 with TRBJ1-2, with 8 bases matching TRBD1. This CDR3 is built from 12 residues. V lost 8 bases, J lost 3 bases, and 2 bases stayed unmatched. The germline V gene encodes CDR1 MNHEY and CDR2 SVGAGI. DNA of the CDR3: TGTGCCAGCCACAGGGGGGACTATGGCTACACCTTC. Translated, it gives CASHRGDYGYTF.